This T cell receptor (beta chain) was captured in a study of molecular identifiers for immune sequencing clone quantification. V lost 2 bases and J 5 bases, leaving 9 bases between the germline ends. This CDR3 is built from 13 residues. Germline CDR1 reads MNHEY; CDR2 reads SMNVEV (reference sequence). This clonotype was seen ten or more times. Bulk TCR libraries were made with methods that had been previously described and with listed TCR primers. TCRdb fed the PCR reads into MiXCR, producing one record per CDR3 protein. The sample contains 55,000 to 75,000 distinct CDR3 sequences, around a sixth of which appear only once.

This TCR was recovered from a human donor in good health. Some libraries in this study had Jurkat cell RNA spiked in. The rearrangement joins TRBV27 to TRBJ1-1; D is unresolved. The specimen was naive CD8+ T cells from blood, with Jurkat cell RNA spiked in. The subset: FACS-sorted CD8+CD4-CCR7+CD45RA+ naive T cells. The CDR3 DNA follows: TGTGCCAGCAGTTTACAGGTAGGGACTGAAGCTTTCTTT. Its protein is CASSLQVGTEAFF.